A selection of T cell receptor beta chains follows, all from one sample in a study of T cell clusters in autoimmune cytopenias. TCRdb re-called the multiplex PCR reads; every CDR3 protein appears as one record, without DNA. This sample's table has thousands of distinct CDR3 sequences. The same sample was also used in a study of T cell repertoires in aging, cancer and after chemotherapy.

Sequenced material: peripheral blood. The receptor source for this set is a human donor in good health. Both conserved end residues are part of each CDR3. Each record gives: V gene, CDR3 length, clone size, J gene, CDR3 protein. The size entry is marked missing in some rows and otherwise reads once, few, many or a size class.

V gene: TRBV24-1
CDR3 length: 18
clone size: NA
J gene: TRBJ2-2
CDR3 protein: CATSDSPGLAGALGELFF

V gene: TRBV27
CDR3 length: 14
clone size: medium-sized
J gene: TRBJ2-7
CDR3 protein: CASSILAGGAEQYF

V gene: TRBV12-3/TRBV12-4
CDR3 length: 14
clone size: medium-sized
J gene: TRBJ2-1
CDR3 protein: CASSKRQGGPEQFF

V gene: TRBV5-1
CDR3 length: 14
clone size: NA
J gene: TRBJ2-7
CDR3 protein: CASSSSGQGNEQYF

V gene: TRBV19
CDR3 length: 15
clone size: medium-sized
J gene: TRBJ2-7
CDR3 protein: CASSDGTGGWYEQYF

V gene: TRBV6-5
CDR3 length: 12
clone size: medium-sized
J gene: TRBJ2-7
CDR3 protein: CASSERGYEQYF

V gene: TRBV18
CDR3 length: 11
clone size: medium-sized
J gene: TRBJ2-5
CDR3 protein: CASSPSETQYF

V gene: TRBV27
CDR3 length: 15
clone size: medium-sized
J gene: TRBJ2-2
CDR3 protein: CASSSYRGRSGELFF

V gene: TRBV14
CDR3 length: 15
clone size: NA
J gene: TRBJ2-1
CDR3 protein: CASSLMAAGGREQFF

V gene: TRBV5-1
CDR3 length: 14
clone size: NA
J gene: TRBJ1-2
CDR3 protein: CASSLYSRVDGYTF

V gene: TRBV6-5
CDR3 length: 16
clone size: medium-sized
J gene: TRBJ2-1
CDR3 protein: CASSYSGLGLVNEQFF

V gene: TRBV6-5
CDR3 length: 15
clone size: medium-sized
J gene: TRBJ1-1
CDR3 protein: CAARTGSRWDTEAFF

V gene: TRBV6-5
CDR3 length: 16
clone size: medium-sized
J gene: TRBJ1-1
CDR3 protein: CATQRRPADLNTEAFF

V gene: TRBV29-1
CDR3 length: 14
clone size: medium-sized
J gene: TRBJ2-3
CDR3 protein: CSVEEAGGPDTQYF

V gene: TRBV5-1
CDR3 length: 13
clone size: medium-sized
J gene: TRBJ2-1
CDR3 protein: CASSGIDSPEQFF

V gene: TRBV28
CDR3 length: 16
clone size: NA
J gene: TRBJ2-2
CDR3 protein: CASSSGTGGFTGELFF

V gene: TRBV20-1
CDR3 length: 12
clone size: NA
J gene: TRBJ1-5
CDR3 protein: CSASRGGQPQHF

V gene: TRBV14
CDR3 length: 12
clone size: medium-sized
J gene: TRBJ1-3
CDR3 protein: CASSQGGNTIYF

V gene: TRBV5-4
CDR3 length: 14
clone size: NA
J gene: TRBJ1-1
CDR3 protein: CASSLQGALNPAFF

V gene: TRBV12-3/TRBV12-4
CDR3 length: 11
clone size: medium-sized
J gene: TRBJ2-5
CDR3 protein: CASSSSRAQYF

V gene: TRBV18
CDR3 length: 16
clone size: medium-sized
J gene: TRBJ2-1
CDR3 protein: CASSPARAGGSDEQFF

V gene: TRBV6-5
CDR3 length: 14
clone size: medium-sized
J gene: TRBJ2-2
CDR3 protein: CASSRGLVTGELFF

V gene: TRBV6-5
CDR3 length: 13
clone size: medium-sized
J gene: TRBJ1-2
CDR3 protein: CASRRGGPYGYTF

V gene: TRBV6-4
CDR3 length: 15
clone size: NA
J gene: TRBJ2-1
CDR3 protein: CASSLRGGSVNEQFF

V gene: TRBV14
CDR3 length: 13
clone size: NA
J gene: TRBJ1-2
CDR3 protein: CASSQGGNRGYTF

V gene: TRBV19
CDR3 length: 14
clone size: medium-sized
J gene: TRBJ2-1
CDR3 protein: CASALAGRNNEQFF

V gene: TRBV4-3
CDR3 length: 12
clone size: NA
J gene: TRBJ2-3
CDR3 protein: CASSLQVDTQYF

V gene: TRBV27
CDR3 length: 14
clone size: medium-sized
J gene: TRBJ1-4
CDR3 protein: CASSFGANNEKLFF

V gene: TRBV5-1
CDR3 length: 14
clone size: NA
J gene: TRBJ2-3
CDR3 protein: CASSLDPSVGTQYF

V gene: TRBV6-6
CDR3 length: 16
clone size: medium-sized
J gene: TRBJ2-5
CDR3 protein: CASNPRLASFEETQYF

V gene: TRBV11-2
CDR3 length: 14
clone size: medium-sized
J gene: TRBJ1-5
CDR3 protein: CASSGMGGTSPQHF

V gene: TRBV12-3/TRBV12-4
CDR3 length: 15
clone size: NA
J gene: TRBJ1-6
CDR3 protein: CASRSSTENNSPLHF

V gene: TRBV15
CDR3 length: 16
clone size: medium-sized
J gene: TRBJ1-3
CDR3 protein: CATSRDSTHSGNTIYF

V gene: TRBV19
CDR3 length: 14
clone size: medium-sized
J gene: TRBJ1-5
CDR3 protein: CASSMGSENQPQHF

V gene: TRBV13
CDR3 length: 14
clone size: NA
J gene: TRBJ2-5
CDR3 protein: CASSPRGVGETQYF

V gene: TRBV19
CDR3 length: 15
clone size: medium-sized
J gene: TRBJ1-4
CDR3 protein: CASSISATDNEKLFF

V gene: TRBV20-1
CDR3 length: 12
clone size: medium-sized
J gene: TRBJ2-5
CDR3 protein: CSARGGRETQYF

V gene: TRBV12-3/TRBV12-4
CDR3 length: 14
clone size: medium-sized
J gene: TRBJ1-5
CDR3 protein: CASSLSRGLGPQHF

V gene: TRBV6-5
CDR3 length: 14
clone size: medium-sized
J gene: TRBJ2-2
CDR3 protein: CASSYLAGSGELFF

V gene: TRBV12-3/TRBV12-4
CDR3 length: 13
clone size: NA
J gene: TRBJ1-2
CDR3 protein: CASSMTSNYGYTF

V gene: TRBV7-9
CDR3 length: 14
clone size: medium-sized
J gene: TRBJ1-2
CDR3 protein: CASSLAEGAFGYTF

V gene: TRBV19
CDR3 length: 15
clone size: NA
J gene: TRBJ1-2
CDR3 protein: CASSMGTGNPYGYTF

V gene: TRBV20-1
CDR3 length: 14
clone size: NA
J gene: TRBJ2-7
CDR3 protein: CSARDRRFSYEQYF

V gene: TRBV12-3/TRBV12-4
CDR3 length: 16
clone size: NA
J gene: TRBJ1-5
CDR3 protein: CASSKGAGGENQPQHF

V gene: TRBV7-9
CDR3 length: 15
clone size: NA
J gene: TRBJ2-3
CDR3 protein: CASPGGQGAVDTQYF

V gene: TRBV28
CDR3 length: 12
clone size: NA
J gene: TRBJ1-2
CDR3 protein: CASSLQSYGYTF

V gene: TRBV5-1
CDR3 length: 16
clone size: NA
J gene: TRBJ1-1
CDR3 protein: CASSDRDRGDRTEAFF